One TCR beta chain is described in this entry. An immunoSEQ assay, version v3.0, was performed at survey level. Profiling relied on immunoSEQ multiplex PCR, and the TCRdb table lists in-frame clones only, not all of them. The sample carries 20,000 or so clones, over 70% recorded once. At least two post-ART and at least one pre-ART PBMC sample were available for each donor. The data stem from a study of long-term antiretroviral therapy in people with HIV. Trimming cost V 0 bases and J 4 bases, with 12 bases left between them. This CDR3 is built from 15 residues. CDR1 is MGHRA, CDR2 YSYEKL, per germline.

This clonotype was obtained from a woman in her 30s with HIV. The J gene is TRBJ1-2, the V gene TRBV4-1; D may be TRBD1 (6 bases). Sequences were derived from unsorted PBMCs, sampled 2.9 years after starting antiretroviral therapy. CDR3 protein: CASSQEGGQVYGYTF. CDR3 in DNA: TGCGCCAGCAGCCAAGAAGGGGGGCAGGTCTATGGCTACACCTTC.